These 4 T cell receptor beta chains were all obtained from the same sample, sequenced in a study of blood T cell repertoires in COVID-19. Assay used: immunoSEQ multiplex PCR; TCRdb lists only in-frame clones, some missing. The sample includes some 120,000 clones, roughly four fifths of them seen just once. Sequenced material: peripheral blood. The receptors come from a man aged 60-69 years with acute or convalescent COVID-19.

This clone has a handful of counts. The V call is TRBV5-6, the J call TRBJ2-2, with 8 bases aligning to TRBD1. Trimming took 3 bases from V and 5 from J; bases not matched to a gene: 6. There are 15 residues in the CDR3. Germline V gives CDR1 SGHDT, CDR2 YYEEEE. In DNA, the CDR3 is TGTGCCAGCAGCTACCGGGACAGGATGACCGGGGAGCTGTTTTTT. This codes for CASSYRDRMTGELFF.

The CDR3 coding sequence is TGTGCCAGCAGTTCGGGTAGATCCTACAATGAGCAGTTCTTC. The encoded protein is CASSSGRSYNEQFF. The J gene is TRBJ2-1, the V gene TRBV27, with D uncertain. V was trimmed by 4 bases and J by 1 base, leaving 8 bases between them. This CDR3 comprises 14 residues. The germline gives CDR1 MNHEY, CDR2 SMNVEV (reference sequence).

The genes are TRBV5-1 and TRBJ1-5; tentative D call: TRBD1 (5 bases). The germline V gene has CDR1 SGHRS and CDR2 YFSETQ. This CDR3 has 14 amino acids. Deletions cut 0 bases from V and 6 bases from J, with 10 bases between. CDR3 sequence (DNA): TGCGCCAGCAGCTTGGATCTGGGGGGTCAGCCCCAGCATTTT. Encoded protein: CASSLDLGGQPQHF.

This clone showed up just once. The chain uses TRBV5-1 and TRBJ2-7; 10 nucleotides agree with TRBD2. This CDR3 comprises 14 residues. J was trimmed by 2 bases and V by 4 bases; bases with no gene match: 3. Per the germline V gene, CDR1 is SGHRS and CDR2 is YFSETQ. The CDR3: CASSTSGNTYEQYF. The CDR3 bases are TGCGCCAGCAGCACTAGCGGGAACACCTACGAGCAGTACTTC.